This T cell receptor beta chain came from a study of lung T cells in sarcoidosis with Löfgren's syndrome. The overall study: Löfgren's syndrome patients were the main repertoire analysis focus.

This clonotype was counted at least ten times. TCRdb re-derived calls from the reads in MiXCR, one entry per CDR3 protein. The sample includes tens of thousands of distinct CDR3 sequences, less than 25% of them seen just once. This TCR derives from a human donor with sarcoidosis (Löfgren's syndrome or another form), or a control subject (not recorded which). What was sequenced was CD4+ T cells from PBMCs.

CDR3 in DNA: TGCAGTGTCCGGACAGGGGATCAGCCCCAGCATTTT. Translation: CSVRTGDQPQHF. The chain has TRBV20-1 and TRBJ1-5; the match to TRBD1 covers 9 bases. The CDR3 loop spans 12 amino acids. Germline CDR1 DFQATT, CDR2 SNEGSKA (reference sequence). The V and J ends lost 7 bases and 5 bases, in that order; junction bases with no gene match: 3.